A selection of T cell receptor beta chains follows, all from one sample in a study of beta chain features in type 1 diabetes. The data were produced by immunoSEQ multiplex PCR, yet TCRdb's version contains in-frame clones alone and is incomplete. The sample records 300,000 to 400,000 clones, 9.3% being singletons. Sequenced: central memory CD4+ T cells from blood. Receptor source: a man in his thirties or forties with type 1 diabetes. Both conserved end residues are part of each CDR3. D genes are given only for firm matches. Rows give clone size only sometimes, using once, few, many, or a class for an expanded clone.

j_call: TRBJ2-5
d_call: -
v_call: TRBV5-1
clone_size: few
cdr3_aa: CASSFMTAGVETQYF
cdr3_nt: TGCGCCAGCAGCTTTATGACGGCTGGGGTGGAGACCCAGTACTTC

j_call: TRBJ1-2
d_call: -
v_call: TRBV11-2
clone_size: -
cdr3_aa: CASSLDQESSAYTF
cdr3_nt: TGTGCCAGCAGCTTAGATCAGGAGTCGAGCGCCTACACCTTC

j_call: TRBJ2-3
d_call: TRBD2
v_call: TRBV5-1
clone_size: -
cdr3_aa: CASSLDRGGTDTQYF
cdr3_nt: TGCGCCAGCAGCTTGGACCGGGGGGGCACAGATACGCAGTATTTT

j_call: TRBJ1-5
d_call: -
v_call: TRBV7-2
clone_size: -
cdr3_aa: CASSFNAYSNQPQHF
cdr3_nt: TGTGCCAGCAGCTTCAACGCCTATAGCAATCAGCCCCAGCATTTT

j_call: TRBJ2-7
d_call: -
v_call: TRBV11-2
clone_size: -
cdr3_aa: CASSPQTSSYEQYF
cdr3_nt: TGTGCCAGCAGCCCCCAGACTAGTTCCTACGAGCAGTACTTC

j_call: TRBJ2-7
d_call: TRBD1
v_call: TRBV19
clone_size: -
cdr3_aa: CASSITPGTGSYEQYF
cdr3_nt: TGTGCCAGTAGTATAACTCCCGGGACAGGGTCCTACGAGCAGTACTTC

j_call: TRBJ2-1
d_call: TRBD2
v_call: TRBV4-3
clone_size: few
cdr3_aa: CASSQEPSGGAGYNEQFF
cdr3_nt: TGCGCCAGCAGCCAAGAACCTAGCGGGGGGGCCGGCTACAATGAGCAGTTCTTC

j_call: TRBJ2-3
d_call: -
v_call: TRBV27
clone_size: few
cdr3_aa: CASSTFGNTQYF
cdr3_nt: TGTGCCAGCAGTACCTTCGGAAATACGCAGTATTTT

j_call: TRBJ1-5
d_call: -
v_call: TRBV6-5
clone_size: few
cdr3_aa: CASGGSNQPQHF
cdr3_nt: TGTGCCAGCGGGGGGAGCAATCAGCCCCAGCATTTT

j_call: TRBJ1-4
d_call: -
v_call: TRBV30
clone_size: few
cdr3_aa: CAWSPLRGRSNEKLFF
cdr3_nt: TGTGCCTGGAGTCCTTTACGAGGACGGTCAAATGAAAAACTGTTTTTT

j_call: TRBJ2-5
d_call: -
v_call: TRBV5-1
clone_size: few
cdr3_aa: CASSLDPGQETQYF
cdr3_nt: TGCGCCAGCAGCTTGGACCCAGGCCAAGAGACCCAGTACTTC

j_call: TRBJ2-5
d_call: TRBD2
v_call: TRBV7-2
clone_size: -
cdr3_aa: CASSLSSGGAPTQYF
cdr3_nt: TGTGCCAGCAGCCTGTCTAGCGGGGGGGCTCCCACCCAGTACTTC

j_call: TRBJ1-4
d_call: -
v_call: TRBV30
clone_size: -
cdr3_aa: CAWSVAGANGKLFF
cdr3_nt: TGTGCCTGGAGTGTTGCAGGGGCAAACGGAAAACTGTTTTTT

j_call: TRBJ1-2
d_call: -
v_call: TRBV10-3
clone_size: -
cdr3_aa: CAISEPGTQEGYGYTF
cdr3_nt: TGTGCCATCAGTGAGCCCGGGACCCAAGAAGGCTATGGCTACACCTTC

j_call: TRBJ2-5
d_call: -
v_call: TRBV7-9
clone_size: -
cdr3_aa: CASSNRLGGGETQYF
cdr3_nt: TGTGCCAGCAGCAACCGCCTAGGAGGGGGAGAGACCCAGTACTTC

j_call: TRBJ1-2
d_call: -
v_call: TRBV28
clone_size: few
cdr3_aa: CASSLLRGGYGYTF
cdr3_nt: TGTGCCAGCAGTTTATTGCGTGGGGGATATGGCTACACCTTC

j_call: TRBJ2-5
d_call: -
v_call: TRBV7-2
clone_size: -
cdr3_aa: CASSTDRQETQYF
cdr3_nt: TGTGCCAGCAGCACGGACAGACAAGAGACCCAGTACTTC

j_call: TRBJ2-7
d_call: -
v_call: TRBV4-3
clone_size: few
cdr3_aa: CASSQDRGALTYEQYF
cdr3_nt: TGCGCCAGCAGCCAAGATAGGGGGGCTCTTACCTACGAGCAGTACTTC

j_call: TRBJ2-7
d_call: TRBD1
v_call: TRBV29-1
clone_size: -
cdr3_aa: CSVDSFGQGEQYF
cdr3_nt: TGCAGCGTTGATTCATTTGGACAGGGCGAGCAGTACTTC

j_call: TRBJ2-7
d_call: -
v_call: TRBV6-6
clone_size: -
cdr3_aa: CASSRADEQYF
cdr3_nt: TGTGCCAGCAGCCGGGCCGACGAGCAGTACTTC

j_call: TRBJ1-1
d_call: -
v_call: TRBV19
clone_size: -
cdr3_aa: CASSIGPSGTEAFF
cdr3_nt: TGTGCCAGTAGTATAGGTCCGAGTGGCACTGAAGCTTTCTTT

j_call: TRBJ1-5
d_call: -
v_call: TRBV2
clone_size: many
cdr3_aa: CASSQGGRANQPQHF
cdr3_nt: TGTGCCAGCAGTCAAGGTGGGAGGGCCAATCAGCCCCAGCATTTT

j_call: TRBJ2-7
d_call: -
v_call: TRBV11-2
clone_size: -
cdr3_aa: CASSLLTESYEQYF
cdr3_nt: TGTGCCAGCAGCCTCCTGACAGAGAGCTACGAGCAGTACTTC

j_call: TRBJ2-5
d_call: -
v_call: TRBV5-1
clone_size: -
cdr3_aa: CASASKDVVETQYF
cdr3_nt: TGCGCCAGCGCCTCCAAGGACGTAGTAGAGACCCAGTACTTC